This T cell receptor beta chain was captured in a study of OX40 agonist ivuxolimab in advanced cancers. Assay: immunoSEQ multiplex PCR; the TCRdb copy retains only in-frame clones and omits some. The table has 65,000 to 85,000 clones, around nine tenths seen once. The CDR3 is made up of 13 amino acids. Trimming shortened V by 4 bases and J by 1 base, and 10 bases separated the two germline ends. The germline V gene has CDR1 GTSNPN and CDR2 SVGIG (reference sequence). The origin of this receptor is an adult with an advanced solid tumor such as melanoma, head and neck, liver or kidney cancer. This chain joins TRBV30 and TRBJ1-1; a possible D gene is TRBD1 (5 bases). Sequencing used CD4+ or CD8+ T cells sorted from blood, obtained in a trial of the OX40 agonist ivuxolimab. The CDR3 reads CAWTRQKNTEAFF. In nucleotides, the CDR3 is TGTGCCTGGACCAGACAGAAGAACACTGAAGCTTTCTTT.